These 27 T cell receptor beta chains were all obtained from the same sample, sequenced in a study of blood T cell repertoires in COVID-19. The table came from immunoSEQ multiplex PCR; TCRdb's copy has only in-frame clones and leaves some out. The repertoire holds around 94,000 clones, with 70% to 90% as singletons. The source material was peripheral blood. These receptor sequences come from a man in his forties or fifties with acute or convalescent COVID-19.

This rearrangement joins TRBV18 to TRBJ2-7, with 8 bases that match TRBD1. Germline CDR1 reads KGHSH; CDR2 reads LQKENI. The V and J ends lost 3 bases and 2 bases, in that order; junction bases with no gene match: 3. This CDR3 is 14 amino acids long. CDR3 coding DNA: TGTGCCAGCTCACCGCTGGACAGGGCCTACGAGCAGTACTTC. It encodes CASSPLDRAYEQYF.

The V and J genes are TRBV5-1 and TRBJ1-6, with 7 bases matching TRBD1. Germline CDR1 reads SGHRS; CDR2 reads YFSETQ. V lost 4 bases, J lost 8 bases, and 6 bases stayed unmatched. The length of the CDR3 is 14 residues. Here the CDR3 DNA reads TGCGCCAGCAGCACTGGACAGGTGGATTCACCCCTCCACTTT. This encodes CASSTGQVDSPLHF.

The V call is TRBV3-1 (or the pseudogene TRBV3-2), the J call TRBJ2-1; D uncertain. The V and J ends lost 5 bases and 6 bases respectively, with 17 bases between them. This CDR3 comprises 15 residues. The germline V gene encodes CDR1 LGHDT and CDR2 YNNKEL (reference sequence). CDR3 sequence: CASSESNQSGNEQFF. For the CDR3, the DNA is TGTGCCAGCAGCGAGTCTAACCAATCGGGCAATGAGCAGTTCTTC.

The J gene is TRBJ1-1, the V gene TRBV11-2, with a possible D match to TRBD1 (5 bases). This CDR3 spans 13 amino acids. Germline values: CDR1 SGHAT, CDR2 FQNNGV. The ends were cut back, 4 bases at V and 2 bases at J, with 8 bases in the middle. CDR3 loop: CASSSTANTEAFF. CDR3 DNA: TGTGCCAGCAGCTCGACAGCCAACACTGAAGCTTTCTTT.

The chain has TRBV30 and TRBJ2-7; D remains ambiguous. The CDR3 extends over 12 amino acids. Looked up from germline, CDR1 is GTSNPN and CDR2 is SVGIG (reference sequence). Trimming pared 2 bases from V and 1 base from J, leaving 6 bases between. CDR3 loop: CAWSYLSYEQYF. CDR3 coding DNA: TGTGCCTGGAGTTATCTATCCTACGAGCAGTACTTC.

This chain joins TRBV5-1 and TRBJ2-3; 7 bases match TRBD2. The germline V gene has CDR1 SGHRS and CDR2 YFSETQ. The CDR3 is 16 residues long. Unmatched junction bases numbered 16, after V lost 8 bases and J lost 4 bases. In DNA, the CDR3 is TGCGCCAGTGCGGTGGGGCTAGCGGAGAGAGCAGATACGCAGTATTTT. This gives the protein CASAVGLAERADTQYF.

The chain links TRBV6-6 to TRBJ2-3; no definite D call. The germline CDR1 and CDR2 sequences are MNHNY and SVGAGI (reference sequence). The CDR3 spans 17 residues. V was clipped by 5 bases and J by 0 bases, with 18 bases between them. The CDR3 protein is CASSPHRWALSTDTQYF. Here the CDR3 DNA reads TGTGCCAGCAGTCCCCACCGTTGGGCACTGAGCACAGATACGCAGTATTTT.

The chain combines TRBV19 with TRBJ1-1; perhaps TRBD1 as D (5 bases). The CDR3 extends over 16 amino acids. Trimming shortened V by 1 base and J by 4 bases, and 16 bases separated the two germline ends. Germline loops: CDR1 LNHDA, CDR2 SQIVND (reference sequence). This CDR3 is CASSIGPQGWGTEAFF. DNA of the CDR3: TGTGCCAGTAGTATAGGCCCTCAGGGTTGGGGCACTGAAGCTTTCTTT. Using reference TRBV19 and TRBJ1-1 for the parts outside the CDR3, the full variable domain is DGGITQSPKYLFRKEGQNVTLSCEQNLNHDAMYWYRQDPGQGLRLIYYSQIVNDFQKGDIAEGYSVSREKKESFPLTVTSAQKNPTAFYLCASSIGPQGWGTEAFFGQGTRLTVV.

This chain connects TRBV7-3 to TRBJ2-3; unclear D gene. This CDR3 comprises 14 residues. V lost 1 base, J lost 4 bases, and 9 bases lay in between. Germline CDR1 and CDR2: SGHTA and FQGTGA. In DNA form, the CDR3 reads TGTGCCAGCAGCTTAAACGGCCGGGCAGATACGCAGTATTTT. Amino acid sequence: CASSLNGRADTQYF.

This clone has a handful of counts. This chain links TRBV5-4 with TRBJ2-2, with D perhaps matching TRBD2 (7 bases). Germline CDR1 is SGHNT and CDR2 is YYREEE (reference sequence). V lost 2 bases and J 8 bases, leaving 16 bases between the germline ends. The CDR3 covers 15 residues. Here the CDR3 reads CASSFVGGGQGELFF. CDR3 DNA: TGTGCCAGCAGCTTCGTTGGCGGGGGACAAGGGGAGCTGTTTTTT. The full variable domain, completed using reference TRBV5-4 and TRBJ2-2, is ETGVTQSPTHLIKTRGQQVTLRCSSQSGHNTVSWYQQALGQGPQFIFQYYREEENGRGNFPPRFSGLQFPNYSSELNVNALELDDSALYLCASSFVGGGQGELFFGEGSRLTVL.

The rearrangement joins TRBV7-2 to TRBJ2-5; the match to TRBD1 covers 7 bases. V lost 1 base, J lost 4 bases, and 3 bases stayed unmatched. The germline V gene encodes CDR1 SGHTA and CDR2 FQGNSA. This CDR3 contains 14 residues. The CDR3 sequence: CASSLGRGRETQYF. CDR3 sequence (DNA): TGTGCCAGCAGCTTAGGAAGGGGGCGAGAGACCCAGTACTTC.

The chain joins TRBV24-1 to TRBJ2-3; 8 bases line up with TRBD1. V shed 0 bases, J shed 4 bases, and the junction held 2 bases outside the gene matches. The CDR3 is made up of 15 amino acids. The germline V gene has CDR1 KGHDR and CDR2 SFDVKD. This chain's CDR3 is CATSDLQDRADTQYF. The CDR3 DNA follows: TGTGCCACCAGTGATTTGCAGGACAGGGCAGATACGCAGTATTTT.

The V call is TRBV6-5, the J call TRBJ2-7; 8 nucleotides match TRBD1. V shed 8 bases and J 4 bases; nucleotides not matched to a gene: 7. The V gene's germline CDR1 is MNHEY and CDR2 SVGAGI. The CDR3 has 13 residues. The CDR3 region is CASLRQGSYEQYF. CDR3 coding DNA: TGTGCCAGCCTCAGACAGGGGAGTTACGAGCAGTACTTC.

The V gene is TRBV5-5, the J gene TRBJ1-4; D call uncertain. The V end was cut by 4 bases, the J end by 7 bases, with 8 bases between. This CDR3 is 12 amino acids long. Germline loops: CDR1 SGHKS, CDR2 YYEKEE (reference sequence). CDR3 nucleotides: TGTGCCAGCAGCCCTAATTTTGAAAAACTGTTTTTT. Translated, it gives CASSPNFEKLFF.

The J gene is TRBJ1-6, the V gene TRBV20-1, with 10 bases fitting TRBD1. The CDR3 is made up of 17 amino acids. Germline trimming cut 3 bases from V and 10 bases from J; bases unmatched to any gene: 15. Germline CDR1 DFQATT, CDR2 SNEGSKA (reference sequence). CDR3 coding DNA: TGCAGTGCTAGTAAGGAGTTCTCCGGGACAGGGGTATCACCCCTCCACTTT. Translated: CSASKEFSGTGVSPLHF.

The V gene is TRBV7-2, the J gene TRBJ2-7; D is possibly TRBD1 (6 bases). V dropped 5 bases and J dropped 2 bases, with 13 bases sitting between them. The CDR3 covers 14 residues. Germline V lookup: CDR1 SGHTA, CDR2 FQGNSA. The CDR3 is CASSPGHQAYEQYF. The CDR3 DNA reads TGTGCCAGCAGCCCGGGACACCAGGCCTACGAGCAGTACTTC.

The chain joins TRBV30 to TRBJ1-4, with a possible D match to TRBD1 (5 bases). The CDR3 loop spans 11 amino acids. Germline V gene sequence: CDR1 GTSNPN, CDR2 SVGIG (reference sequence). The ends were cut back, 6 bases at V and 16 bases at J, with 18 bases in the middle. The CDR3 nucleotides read TGTGCCTGTTCTAACTTGGGGCGGCAGTTTTTT. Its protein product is CACSNLGRQFF.

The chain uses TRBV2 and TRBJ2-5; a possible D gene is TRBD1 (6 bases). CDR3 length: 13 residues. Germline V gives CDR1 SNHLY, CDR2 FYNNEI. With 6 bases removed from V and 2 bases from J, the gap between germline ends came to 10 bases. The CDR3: CASSWTEQETQYF. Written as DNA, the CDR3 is TGTGCCAGCAGCTGGACAGAACAAGAGACCCAGTACTTC.

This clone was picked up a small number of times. The CDR3 nucleotides read TGTGCCAGCAGCGTTCAGGGTCGGAACACTGAAGCTTTCTTT. The encoded protein is CASSVQGRNTEAFF. This sequence joins TRBV7-9 and TRBJ1-1; possibly TRBD1 for D (5 bases). The CDR3 contains 14 residues. Germline V lookup: CDR1 SEHNR, CDR2 FQNEAQ (reference sequence). Trimming took off 5 bases at V and 1 base at J, with 11 bases between the two ends. Based on the CDR3 plus reference TRBV7-9 and TRBJ1-1, the full variable domain is DTGVSQNPRHKITKRGQNVTFRCDPISEHNRLYWYRQTLGQGPEFLTYFQNEAQLEKSRLLSDRFSAERPKGSFSTLEIQRTEQGDSAMYLCASSVQGRNTEAFFGQGTRLTVV.

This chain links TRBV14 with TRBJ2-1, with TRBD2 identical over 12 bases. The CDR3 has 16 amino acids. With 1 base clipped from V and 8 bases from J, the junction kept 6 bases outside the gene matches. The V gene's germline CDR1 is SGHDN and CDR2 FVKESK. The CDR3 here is CASSQVATSGGDEQFF. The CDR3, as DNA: TGTGCCAGCAGCCAAGTGGCGACTAGCGGGGGCGATGAGCAGTTCTTC.

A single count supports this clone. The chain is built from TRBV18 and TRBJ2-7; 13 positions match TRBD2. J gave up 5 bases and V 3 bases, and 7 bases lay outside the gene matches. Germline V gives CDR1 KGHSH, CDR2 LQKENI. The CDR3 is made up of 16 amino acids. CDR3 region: CASSPNPGLAGDEQYF. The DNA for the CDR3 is TGTGCCAGCTCACCCAATCCAGGACTAGCGGGAGACGAGCAGTACTTC.

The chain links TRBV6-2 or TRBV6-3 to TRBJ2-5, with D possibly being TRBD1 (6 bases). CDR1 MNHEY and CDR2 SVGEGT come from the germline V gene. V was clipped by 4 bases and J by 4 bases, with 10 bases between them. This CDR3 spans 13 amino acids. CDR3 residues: CASSWGQRETQYF. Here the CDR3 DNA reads TGTGCCAGCAGTTGGGGGCAGCGAGAGACCCAGTACTTC.

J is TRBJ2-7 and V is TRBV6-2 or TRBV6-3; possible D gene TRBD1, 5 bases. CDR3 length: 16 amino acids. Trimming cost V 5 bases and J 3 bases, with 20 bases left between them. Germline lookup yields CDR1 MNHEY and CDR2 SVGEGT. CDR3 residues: CASSDTKGRDGYEQYF. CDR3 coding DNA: TGTGCCAGCAGTGACACGAAGGGGCGAGACGGCTACGAGCAGTACTTC.

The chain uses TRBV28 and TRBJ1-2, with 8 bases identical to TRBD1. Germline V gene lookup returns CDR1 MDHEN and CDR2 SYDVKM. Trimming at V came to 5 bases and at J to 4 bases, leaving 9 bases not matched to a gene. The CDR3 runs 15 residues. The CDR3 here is CASSGQGEFPYGYTF. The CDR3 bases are TGTGCCAGCAGTGGACAGGGAGAATTCCCCTATGGCTACACCTTC.

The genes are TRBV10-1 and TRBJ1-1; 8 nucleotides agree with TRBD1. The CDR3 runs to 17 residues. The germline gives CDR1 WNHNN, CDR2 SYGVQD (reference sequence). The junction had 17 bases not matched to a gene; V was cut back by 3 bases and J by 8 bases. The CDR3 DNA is TGCGCCAGCAGTGACGCCGGGACAGGAATGAAATTCTCGGAAGCTTTCTTT. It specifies CASSDAGTGMKFSEAFF.

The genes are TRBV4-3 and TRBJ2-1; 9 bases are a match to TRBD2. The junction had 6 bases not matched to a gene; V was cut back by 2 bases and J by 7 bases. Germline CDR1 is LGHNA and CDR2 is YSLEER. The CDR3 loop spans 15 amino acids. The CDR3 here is CASSQFRAGGNEQFF. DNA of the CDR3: TGCGCCAGCAGCCAATTTAGGGCGGGAGGGAATGAGCAGTTCTTC.

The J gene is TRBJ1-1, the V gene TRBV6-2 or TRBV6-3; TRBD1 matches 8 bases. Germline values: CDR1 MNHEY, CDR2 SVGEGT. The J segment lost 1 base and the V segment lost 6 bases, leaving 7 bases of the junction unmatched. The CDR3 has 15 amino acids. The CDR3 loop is CASSLRGQGNTEAFF. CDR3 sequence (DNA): TGTGCCAGCAGCCTCCGCGGACAGGGGAACACTGAAGCTTTCTTT.